The rows below give T cell receptor beta chains drawn from one sample of a study of T-cell memory formation after mild COVID-19. One entry per CDR3 protein results from TCRdb running MiXCR on the 5' RACE reads. The profile shows 300,000 to 400,000 distinct CDR3 sequences, around 28% of them singletons. The sequencing sample was made of PBMCs or a T cell subset sorted from them (not recorded which). These receptors were taken from an adult woman who had mild COVID-19 (a few samples of this study predate the infection). Cell type and time point are not known. Both conserved end residues are part of each CDR3. The order of the fields is V gene, clone size, J gene, D gene, CDR3 protein, CDR3 DNA. The D gene is left open where the match is weak. Part of the rows lack a size; the others show once, few, many or a class for expanded clones.

TRBV12-3/TRBV12-4	NA	TRBJ1-1	NA	CASSFRETANTEAFF	TGTGCCAGCAGTTTTAGGGAGACAGCGAACACTGAAGCTTTCTTT
TRBV4-2	few	TRBJ2-1	NA	CASSKEGLASNNEQFF	TGTGCCAGCAGCAAAGAGGGACTGGCAAGTAACAATGAGCAGTTCTTC
TRBV15	once	TRBJ1-1	NA	CATSGDRYKTEAFF	TGTGCCACCAGCGGCGACAGGTATAAAACTGAAGCTTTCTTT
TRBV12-3/TRBV12-4	few	TRBJ1-1	NA	CASTLATQNTEAFF	TGTGCCAGCACCCTCGCGACACAGAACACTGAAGCTTTCTTT
TRBV18	NA	TRBJ2-1	NA	CASSPGGVGEQFF	TGTGCCAGCTCACCAGGGGGAGTCGGTGAGCAGTTCTTC
TRBV7-2	NA	TRBJ2-3	NA	CASSFSTGVTDTQYF	TGTGCCAGCAGCTTCTCCACGGGAGTTACGGATACGCAGTATTTT
TRBV6-5	few	TRBJ2-1	NA	CASSPPGGDVFF	TGTGCCAGCAGTCCTCCTGGGGGCGACGTGTTCTTC
TRBV29-1	NA	TRBJ2-3	NA	CSVESDTQYF	TGCAGCGTTGAATCAGATACGCAGTATTTT
TRBV5-6	few	TRBJ2-5	NA	CASSLLAEETQYF	TGTGCCAGCAGCTTGTTAGCGGAGGAGACCCAGTACTTC
TRBV29-1	few	TRBJ2-3	NA	CSVEAMEDTQYF	TGCAGCGTTGAAGCAATGGAGGATACGCAGTATTTT
TRBV5-1	few	TRBJ1-1	TRBD1	CASSFGQAGEAFF	TGCGCCAGCAGCTTCGGACAGGCGGGTGAAGCTTTCTTT
TRBV7-9	once	TRBJ2-1	NA	CASSLLDRRNEQFF	TGTGCCAGCAGCTTATTGGACAGAAGAAATGAGCAGTTCTTC
TRBV3-1	NA	TRBJ2-7	NA	CASSQEGGHPYEQYF	TGTGCCAGCAGCCAAGAAGGGGGTCACCCCTACGAGCAGTACTTC
TRBV6-5	NA	TRBJ1-2	NA	CASSLQGIDYGYTF	TGTGCCAGCAGTCTACAGGGTATCGACTATGGCTACACCTTC
TRBV12-3/TRBV12-4	once	TRBJ1-2	NA	CASSPSPRIYGYTF	TGTGCCAGCAGTCCTTCCCCTCGAATCTATGGCTACACCTTC
TRBV5-1	NA	TRBJ2-7	TRBD1	CASRRDRGPSYEQYF	TGCGCCAGCAGACGAGACAGGGGCCCTAGCTACGAGCAGTACTTC
TRBV15	few	TRBJ1-1	NA	CATSREVRGLMNTEAFF	TGTGCCACCAGCAGAGAGGTTCGGGGTTTGATGAACACTGAAGCTTTCTTT
TRBV7-6	NA	TRBJ2-1	NA	CASSLLGF	TGTGCCAGCAGCTTGTTGGGCTTC
TRBV18	few	TRBJ2-3	TRBD2	CASSPAIAGGDTQYF	TGTGCCAGCTCACCGGCAATAGCGGGAGGCGATACGCAGTATTTT
TRBV7-2	NA	TRBJ2-7	TRBD2	CASSSSTGTTTREYF	TGTGCCAGCAGCTCCTCCACCGGGACTACGACGAGGGAGTACTTC
TRBV12-3/TRBV12-4	NA	TRBJ1-1	NA	CASRGGLVNTEAFF	TGTGCCAGCAGGGGGGGGCTTGTGAACACTGAAGCTTTCTTT
TRBV18	many	TRBJ2-1	NA	CASSPPLLAPNEQFF	TGTGCCAGCTCACCACCGTTACTAGCTCCTAATGAGCAGTTCTTC
TRBV7-6	NA	TRBJ2-2	TRBD1	CASSLVKGQADTGELFF	TGTGCCAGCAGCTTAGTGAAGGGACAGGCTGACACCGGGGAGCTGTTTTTT
TRBV25-1	few	TRBJ2-3	NA	CASSEYGGGAKDTQYF	TGTGCCAGCAGTGAATATGGAGGGGGGGCCAAGGATACGCAGTATTTT
TRBV29-1	few	TRBJ1-1	NA	CSGNTGIDTEAFF	TGCAGCGGGAACACAGGGATCGACACTGAAGCTTTCTTT
TRBV6-5	few	TRBJ2-2	NA	CASSYSNVPNTGELFF	TGTGCCAGCAGTTACTCGAACGTACCGAACACCGGGGAGCTGTTTTTT
TRBV30	NA	TRBJ2-3	NA	CAWSVGSPSTDTQYF	TGTGCCTGGAGTGTAGGTAGTCCCAGCACAGATACGCAGTATTTT
TRBV5-1	many	TRBJ1-1	TRBD1	CASSAGGTEAFF	TGCGCCAGCAGCGCAGGGGGGACTGAAGCTTTCTTT
TRBV6-2/TRBV6-3	NA	TRBJ2-7	NA	CAIASGAYEQYF	TGTGCCATAGCGTCCGGAGCCTACGAGCAGTACTTC
TRBV7-9	NA	TRBJ2-5	NA	CASSLALGAEETQYF	TGTGCCAGCAGCTTAGCGCTGGGGGCGGAGGAGACCCAGTACTTC
TRBV5-1	NA	TRBJ1-1	NA	CASSFRTDLNTEAFF	TGCGCCAGCAGCTTCCGGACAGACCTGAACACTGAAGCTTTCTTT
TRBV5-1	once	TRBJ2-7	NA	CASSPEGHRSYEQYF	TGCGCCAGCAGCCCCGAAGGACATAGGTCCTACGAGCAGTACTTC
TRBV7-9	NA	TRBJ2-1	NA	CASSRAAEQFF	TGTGCCAGCAGCCGCGCGGCTGAGCAGTTCTTC
TRBV5-6	NA	TRBJ1-1	NA	CASSLVGAAEAFF	TGTGCCAGCAGCCTGGTGGGGGCGGCTGAAGCTTTCTTT
TRBV7-2	NA	TRBJ1-1	NA	CASSFLPAGTPTEAFF	TGTGCCAGCAGCTTCCTACCCGCAGGGACTCCCACTGAAGCTTTCTTT
TRBV5-1	NA	TRBJ2-5	NA	CASSSQGGGETQYF	TGCGCCAGCAGCTCACAGGGTGGTGGAGAGACCCAGTACTTC
TRBV6-5	NA	TRBJ1-1	NA	CASSYEAGLATEAFF	TGTGCCAGCAGTTACGAGGCAGGGCTGGCCACTGAAGCTTTCTTT
TRBV27	NA	TRBJ1-1	NA	CASSSRTSLEDTEAFF	TGTGCCAGCAGTTCTCGGACGAGCTTGGAGGACACTGAAGCTTTCTTT
TRBV9	NA	TRBJ2-1	TRBD2	CASSGGTSGIYEQFF	TGTGCCAGCAGCGGGGGGACTAGCGGGATATACGAGCAGTTCTTC
TRBV15	once	TRBJ2-3	NA	CATGTASTDTQYF	TGTGCCACCGGGACTGCCAGCACAGATACGCAGTATTTT
TRBV5-6	NA	TRBJ2-1	TRBD1	CASSLRDRARNEQFF	TGTGCCAGCAGCTTGCGGGACAGGGCTAGGAATGAGCAGTTCTTC
TRBV20-1	NA	TRBJ2-3	NA	CSARDLWVSTDTQYF	TGCAGTGCTAGAGATCTATGGGTTAGCACAGATACGCAGTATTTT
TRBV11-2	few	TRBJ2-1	NA	CASSPSSGPSYNEQFF	TGTGCCAGCAGCCCCTCTTCAGGGCCCTCCTACAATGAGCAGTTCTTC
TRBV6-5	NA	TRBJ2-1	TRBD1	CASSLDRGQYNEQFF	TGTGCCAGCAGTTTGGACAGGGGGCAATACAATGAGCAGTTCTTC
TRBV9	few	TRBJ2-1	NA	CASSVGSNRNEQFF	TGTGCCAGCAGCGTAGGTTCCAACCGCAATGAGCAGTTCTTC
TRBV5-1	few	TRBJ2-4	TRBD1	CASSSWTGESTQYF	TGCGCCAGCAGCTCGTGGACAGGGGAGTCAACTCAGTACTTC
TRBV5-6	NA	TRBJ2-5	NA	CASKPGGRETQYF	TGTGCCAGCAAACCCGGGGGAAGGGAGACCCAGTACTTC
TRBV2	NA	TRBJ2-7	NA	CASSDVRGSFGEQYF	TGTGCCAGCAGTGATGTAAGGGGATCCTTTGGCGAGCAGTACTTC
TRBV7-2	NA	TRBJ1-5	TRBD1	CASSLVAGGWLGSNQPQHF	TGTGCCAGCAGCTTAGTGGCAGGGGGTTGGTTGGGGAGCAATCAGCCCCAGCATTTT
TRBV9	few	TRBJ2-5	TRBD2	CASSALGGVQETQYF	TGTGCCAGCAGCGCCCTGGGGGGGGTCCAAGAGACCCAGTACTTC